The source of this T cell receptor (beta chain) is a study of vaccination and CD4 T cells after COVID-19. As for this clonotype: Its antigen is unidentified.

Cultured CD4+ T-cell DNA underwent Oncomine TCR Beta short-read sequencing. Using its own MiXCR run on the PCR reads, TCRdb lists one record per CDR3 protein. The table lists over 7,500 distinct CDR3 sequences, 45% to 50% of them singletons. The length of the CDR3 is 14 residues. Germline assignment: CDR1 SGHVS and CDR2 FQNEAQ. J lost 7 bases, V lost 5 bases, and 5 bases had no gene match. As for treatment: roughly 10-day PBMC culture with coronavirus spike peptide pools or control peptides (ViraFEST assay). Ahead of the COVID-19 pandemic (2011-2018), the CD4+ T cells of the unexposed donor were collected.

This receptor was taken from a human donor in good health. The material sequenced was CD4+ T cells from blood, cultured in vitro. This sequence joins TRBV7-8 and TRBJ1-6; 7 bases line up with TRBD1. The CDR3 DNA reads as TGTGCCAGCAGCCTCCAGGGGGGCAATTCACCCCTCCACTTT. Its protein is CASSLQGGNSPLHF.